This is a list of T cell receptor beta chains from one sample in a study of control samples from healthy donors and cancer patients. The protocol was immunoSEQ multiplex PCR, while the TCRdb copy is restricted to in-frame clones and leaves out a portion. The sample yields around 50,000 clones, under 95% seen once. Sequencing input: PBMCs. Receptor source: a man aged 25-45 years with colorectal cancer. Both conserved end residues are part of each CDR3. Fields, in order: CDR3 DNA, CDR3 protein, D gene, CDR3 length, J gene, clone size, V gene. The D gene is left open where the match is weak. Only part of the rows carry a size: once, few, many, or a class if the clone is expanded.

TGTGCCAGCAGCGTAGAGGGGATATCGGGAGGCTACACCTTC | CASSVEGISGGYTF | - | 14 | TRBJ1-2 | - | TRBV9
TGCGCCAGCAGCGCCCTGTCAACCGGGGGGAACCCCCTCCACTTT | CASSALSTGGNPLHF | - | 15 | TRBJ1-6 | - | TRBV10-2
TGTGCCAGCAGTTACCTTGGGACGTCTTCTGGCTACACCTTC | CASSYLGTSSGYTF | - | 14 | TRBJ1-2 | - | TRBV6-6
TGTGCCAGCAGCAGCCGACAGGGCGGTGAAGCTTTCTTT | CASSSRQGGEAFF | TRBD1 | 13 | TRBJ1-1 | once | TRBV9
TGTGCCAGCAGTTACGCGGTGGGAAGGGATAATTCACCCCTCCACTTT | CASSYAVGRDNSPLHF | - | 16 | TRBJ1-6 | few | TRBV6-6
TGTGCCAGCAGCTACCCCCCATGGGGAGGGAACACCGGGGAGCTGTTTTTT | CASSYPPWGGNTGELFF | - | 17 | TRBJ2-2 | few | TRBV7-2
TGTGCCATCAGTGTGGGAGGGCGAGGGACCGGGGAGCTGTTTTTT | CAISVGGRGTGELFF | TRBD2 | 15 | TRBJ2-2 | - | TRBV10-3
TGTGCCAGCAGTATGGGGGCGAGAGGGGAAGCTTTCTTT | CASSMGARGEAFF | - | 13 | TRBJ1-1 | - | TRBV12-3/TRBV12-4
TGTGCCAGCAGCCAGGGGGACACCGGGGAGCTGTTTTTT | CASSQGDTGELFF | - | 13 | TRBJ2-2 | - | TRBV3-1/TRBV3-2
TGTGCCAGCAGTTCGATTTCCTCCTACGAGCAGTACTTC | CASSSISSYEQYF | - | 13 | TRBJ2-7 | - | TRBV11-2
TGTGCCAGCAGCTTGGGGACAGGGAACTCTGGAAACACCATATATTTT | CASSLGTGNSGNTIYF | TRBD1 | 16 | TRBJ1-3 | once | TRBV7-6
TGCGCCAGCAGGGAGGGGTTGAGCAATCAGCCCCAGCATTTT | CASREGLSNQPQHF | - | 14 | TRBJ1-5 | - | TRBV10-2
TGTGCCAGCAGTTACTCCAGAGGGTTCAATTCACCCCTCCACTTT | CASSYSRGFNSPLHF | - | 15 | TRBJ1-6 | - | TRBV6-2/TRBV6-3
TGTGCCAGCAGCTTAGTGTGGGCAAACACAGATACGCAGTATTTT | CASSLVWANTDTQYF | - | 15 | TRBJ2-3 | - | TRBV7-8
TGTGCCAGCAGCCCCTCCTGGGCGATTGGCCTTGGGGGGGAGCAGTTCTTC | CASSPSWAIGLGGEQFF | - | 17 | TRBJ2-1 | - | TRBV7-9
TGCGCCAGCAGCTTCCGGCAGGGGGCGGCTGAAGCTTTCTTT | CASSFRQGAAEAFF | TRBD1 | 14 | TRBJ1-1 | - | TRBV5-1
TGTGCCAGCAGCTTAGGACAGGCAGCCTATGGCTACACCTTC | CASSLGQAAYGYTF | - | 14 | TRBJ1-2 | - | TRBV7-8
TGTGCCAGCAGCGTGTCCGGGACAGGGATCTACGAGCAGTACTTC | CASSVSGTGIYEQYF | TRBD1 | 15 | TRBJ2-7 | once | TRBV7-2
TGCGCCAGCAGGGGGCCAACTAATGAAAAACTGTTTTTT | CASRGPTNEKLFF | - | 13 | TRBJ1-4 | - | TRBV5-1
TGTGCCAGCAGTTACGAGGGGACAGGGGACGGCGAGACCCAGTACTTC | CASSYEGTGDGETQYF | TRBD1 | 16 | TRBJ2-5 | - | TRBV6-6
TGTGCTAGTGGTTTGGGACAGGGGGTTAAGGGCTACACCTTC | CASGLGQGVKGYTF | TRBD1 | 14 | TRBJ1-2 | - | TRBV12-5
TGTGCCAGCAGCCTAGGGACAGTTAGGTCGTATGGCTACACCTTC | CASSLGTVRSYGYTF | TRBD1 | 15 | TRBJ1-2 | - | TRBV9
TGTGCCAGCAGCTTAGTAACAGCGGACCCTAAGAGCTCCTACAATGAGCAGTTCTTC | CASSLVTADPKSSYNEQFF | - | 19 | TRBJ2-1 | - | TRBV7-2
TGCGCCAGCAGCTCGATATCGGGAGTAGGGTCCTACGAGCAGTACTTC | CASSSISGVGSYEQYF | - | 16 | TRBJ2-7 | - | TRBV5-1
TGTGCCACCAGCCCCGGGACCACCGACACAGATACGCAGTATTTT | CATSPGTTDTDTQYF | - | 15 | TRBJ2-3 | - | TRBV24-1
TGTGCCAGCAGTGAACTCTCGTCCGAGCAGTACTTC | CASSELSSEQYF | - | 12 | TRBJ2-7 | - | TRBV6-1
TGTGCCACCAGCAGGGAGAGGTCGGGGGCAGGGGAGCAGTACTTC | CATSRERSGAGEQYF | - | 15 | TRBJ2-7 | - | TRBV15
TGTGCCAGCAGTTACCTCTTGGGGGGGAACACTGAAGCTTTCTTT | CASSYLLGGNTEAFF | - | 15 | TRBJ1-1 | once | TRBV6-2/TRBV6-3
TGCGCCAGCAGCTCAACCGGGACAGGGAATTCACCCCTCCACTTT | CASSSTGTGNSPLHF | TRBD1 | 15 | TRBJ1-6 | - | TRBV5-1
TGCGCCAGCAGCCAACCGTCGGACAGGGGGCACCTCTCTGGAAACACCATATATTTT | CASSQPSDRGHLSGNTIYF | TRBD1 | 19 | TRBJ1-3 | - | TRBV4-1
TGCGCCAGCAGCCAAGACCCGGGACGAATTTATGGCTACACCTTC | CASSQDPGRIYGYTF | - | 15 | TRBJ1-2 | - | TRBV4-3
TGTGCCACCAGCCGGCAGTACACCGGGGAGCTGTTTTTT | CATSRQYTGELFF | - | 13 | TRBJ2-2 | - | TRBV15
TGTGCCAGCAGCTTAATGGGCGGGGGCCCTCGAGATACGCAGTATTTT | CASSLMGGGPRDTQYF | - | 16 | TRBJ2-3 | once | TRBV14
TGTGCCAGCAGTTACAGGGATTTTGAAAAACTGTTTTTT | CASSYRDFEKLFF | - | 13 | TRBJ1-4 | - | TRBV6-6
TGTGCCAGCAGCTTAAGTGTGGGTTTTTCGAGTGCCGGGGAGCTGTTTTTT | CASSLSVGFSSAGELFF | - | 17 | TRBJ2-2 | - | TRBV7-9
TGTGCCAGCAGCCCTTCGCTCCCGACAGGGGAAGGTGGCGAGCAGTACTTC | CASSPSLPTGEGGEQYF | TRBD1 | 17 | TRBJ2-7 | - | TRBV7-9
TGTGCCAGCAGCGCCAGGGATGGTACAGATACGCAGTATTTT | CASSARDGTDTQYF | - | 14 | TRBJ2-3 | - | TRBV5-4
TGTGCCTGGAGTGGATCCGGGGCCAACGTCCTGACTTTC | CAWSGSGANVLTF | - | 13 | TRBJ2-6 | - | TRBV30
TGTGCCAGCAGCCGCTGGACAAGGGACGGAAACACCATATATTTT | CASSRWTRDGNTIYF | - | 15 | TRBJ1-3 | - | TRBV6-5
TGTGCCAGCAGCCCGACTAGTGGCGAGCAGTACTTC | CASSPTSGEQYF | - | 12 | TRBJ2-7 | - | TRBV13
TGCTCGGGAGGGGGGAGGAACACTGAAGCTTTCTTT | CSGGGRNTEAFF | - | 12 | TRBJ1-1 | - | TRBV29-1
TGTGCCAGCAGTTTAAAAGGGGGACAGGGGTCCCTCTTT | CASSLKGGQGSLF | TRBD1 | 13 | TRBJ1-1 | once | TRBV12-3/TRBV12-4
TGTGCCAGCAGCTTAGGGGGATCTGGAAACACCATATATTTT | CASSLGGSGNTIYF | - | 14 | TRBJ1-3 | once | TRBV7-2
TGTGCCACCAGTGATTTGGGCAGAGGACCGGAGACCCAGTACTTC | CATSDLGRGPETQYF | - | 15 | TRBJ2-5 | once | TRBV24-1
TGTGCCAGCAGCTCCAGGGGGACAGGGGTCATTGATGAGCAGTTCTTC | CASSSRGTGVIDEQFF | TRBD1 | 16 | TRBJ2-1 | - | TRBV11-3
TGTGCCAGCAGTTACCAAGGGACCGGCAGGACCCAGTACTTC | CASSYQGTGRTQYF | - | 14 | TRBJ2-5 | - | TRBV6-2/TRBV6-3
TGTGCCAGCAGCTTAGACTACCTACCCTCCATATCAGATAGGGACGTGAGCTCCTACAATGAGCAGTTCTTC | CASSLDYLPSISDRDVSSYNEQFF | - | 24 | TRBJ2-1 | - | TRBV11-3
TGCGCCAGCAGCCAAGCCCTGCAGGCCCGGTATGGCTACACCTTC | CASSQALQARYGYTF | - | 15 | TRBJ1-2 | few | TRBV4-3
TGTGCCTGGAGTGTCGGGGGCTCCTACGAGCAGTACTTC | CAWSVGGSYEQYF | - | 13 | TRBJ2-7 | - | TRBV30
TGTGCCAGCAGTGAAGCAGCGGGGGGCGAACTCCATGAGCAGTTCTTC | CASSEAAGGELHEQFF | TRBD2 | 16 | TRBJ2-1 | once | TRBV6-1
TGTGCCAGCAGTGAATGGGTTGTGCGGGGCCTATCCAATGAGCAGTTCTTC | CASSEWVVRGLSNEQFF | - | 17 | TRBJ2-1 | - | TRBV2
TGTGCCAGCAGAGGTAGTATAGCCTCTGGAAACACCATATATTTT | CASRGSIASGNTIYF | - | 15 | TRBJ1-3 | - | TRBV6-5